This T cell receptor beta chain was observed in a study of T cell responses to AZD1222 COVID-19 vaccine. About the study: Second doses that came at about 4 or about 12 weeks were put together.

Produced via immunoSEQ multiplex PCR; TCRdb's table is partial and in-frame only. The sample lists about 140,000 clones, approximately 83% occurring once. Study results and caveats: White British ancestry dominated among donors, who included more females, and clonal diversity was possibly underestimated. Elevations in Spike-specific TCR breadth and depth followed administration of two AZD1222 doses. The study identified only a handful of AZD1222 recipients as seropositive at baseline.

With respect to this clone: The antigen remains unidentified.

The receptor was derived from an adult in good health. Sequences were derived from peripheral blood, sampled on day 0 of AZD1222 vaccination.

The DNA of the CDR3 is TGTGCCAGGGGGCAGGGACCTAGCTATGGCTACACCTTC. Protein sequence: CARGQGPSYGYTF. The gene calls are TRBV2 and TRBJ1-2; TRBD1 is a possible D gene (5 bases). Per the germline V gene, CDR1 is SNHLY and CDR2 is FYNNEI. V was pared by 9 bases and J by 4 bases, with 15 bases between. The CDR3 has 13 residues.